The clone carrying this T cell receptor (beta chain) came up many times. The record originates from a study of T cells in Graves' hyperthyroidism and ophthalmopathy. Germline V gene sequence: CDR1 DFQATT, CDR2 SNEGSKA (reference sequence). CDR3 length equals 11 residues. The germline V and J ends were trimmed by 6 bases and 7 bases, with 13 bases remaining between them. Amplified TCR beta CDR3 regions came from RNA transcripts. A first-round RT-PCR of the TCR CDR3 used the HTBI primer set. MiXCR, run by TCRdb on the multiplex PCR reads, gives a single entry per CDR3 protein. The data show hundreds of thousands of distinct CDR3 sequences, around 13% seen once.

The sequence derives from a woman under 30 with Graves' hyperthyroidism. The sample taken for sequencing was blood. The chain has TRBV20-1 and TRBJ2-7; D is possibly TRBD2 (6 bases). The CDR3, as DNA: TGCAGTGCCAGCGGAGGGAGTGAGCAGTACTTC. This codes for CSASGGSEQYF.